This TCR beta chain was sequenced for a study of glioma-infiltrating T cells. Study-wide points: Gliomas, especially low-grade, showed above-expected tissue-blood divergence; non-neoplastic patients showed below. Only very few CDR3 sequences appeared in both tissue and blood.

TCR alpha and beta CDR3 regions were amplified from RNA using iRepertoire nested multiplex PCR. One-step reverse transcription and amplification started from approximately 100-400 ng of tissue mRNA or PBMC total RNA. Using its own MiXCR run on the multiplex PCR reads, TCRdb lists one record per CDR3 protein. Found here are 100,000 to 150,000 distinct CDR3 sequences, around 23% of them singletons; the top ten hold roughly 29%. A few counts support this clonotype. The target antigen is unknown. Trimming stripped 3 bases from V and 4 bases from J, with 12 bases between. The CDR3 runs to 15 residues. Per germline, CDR1 MDHEN and CDR2 SYDVKM.

The chain employs TRBV28 and TRBJ1-4, with a possible D match to TRBD1 (6 bases). This TCR was recovered from a human donor with low-grade glioma or glioblastoma, undergoing nonglioma brain surgery, or in good health (not recorded which). Sequencing input: glioma tissue, nonneoplastic brain tissue, or PBMCs (not recorded which). This CDR3 reads CASSFQDRRNEKLFF. The CDR3, as DNA: TGTGCCAGCAGTTTCCAGGACAGACGTAATGAAAAACTGTTTTTT.